This T cell receptor beta chain was identified in a study of T cell responses to AZD1222 COVID-19 vaccine. The CDR3 has 12 residues. The V gene's germline CDR1 is SNHLY and CDR2 FYNNEI. V gave up 2 bases and J gave up 0 bases, with 2 bases separating them. Clones were read by immunoSEQ multiplex PCR, and TCRdb kept only the in-frame ones, dropping some. The data show 100,000 to 150,000 clones, approximately 88% seen once. Here the sequenced sample was peripheral blood, taken on day 0 of AZD1222 vaccination. The rearrangement uses TRBV2 and TRBJ2-7; D is uncertain. This clonotype originated in an adult in good health. CDR3 DNA sequence: TGTGCCAGCAGTGAAAGCTCCTACGAGCAGTACTTC. Amino acids: CASSESSYEQYF. The variable domain in full, completed from reference TRBV2 and TRBJ2-7, reads EPEVTQTPSHQVTQMGQEVILRCVPISNHLYFYWYRQILGQKVEFLVSFYNNEISEKSEIFDDQFSVERPDGSNFTLKIRSTKLEDSAMYFCASSESSYEQYFGPGTRLTVT.